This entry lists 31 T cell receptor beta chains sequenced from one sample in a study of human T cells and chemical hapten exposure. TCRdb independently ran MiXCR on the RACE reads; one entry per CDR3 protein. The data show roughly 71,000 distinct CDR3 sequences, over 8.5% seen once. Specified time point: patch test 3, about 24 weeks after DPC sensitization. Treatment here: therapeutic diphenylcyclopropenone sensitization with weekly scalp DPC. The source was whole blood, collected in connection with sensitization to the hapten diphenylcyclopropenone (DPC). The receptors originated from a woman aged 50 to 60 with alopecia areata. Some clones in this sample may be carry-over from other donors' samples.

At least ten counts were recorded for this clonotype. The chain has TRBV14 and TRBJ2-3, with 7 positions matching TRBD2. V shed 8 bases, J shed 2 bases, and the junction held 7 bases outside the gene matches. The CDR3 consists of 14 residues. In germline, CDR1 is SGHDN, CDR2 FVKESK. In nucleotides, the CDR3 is TGTGCCAGCTCTAGCGGTTTCAACACAGATACGCAGTATTTT. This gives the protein CASSSGFNTDTQYF.

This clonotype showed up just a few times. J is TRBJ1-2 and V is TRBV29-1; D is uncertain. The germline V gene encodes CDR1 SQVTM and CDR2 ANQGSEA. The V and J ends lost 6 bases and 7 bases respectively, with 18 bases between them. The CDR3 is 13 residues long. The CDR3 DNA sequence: TGCAGCGTGCTCATAGCCCTTTGGGGTGGCTACACCTTC. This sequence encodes CSVLIALWGGYTF.

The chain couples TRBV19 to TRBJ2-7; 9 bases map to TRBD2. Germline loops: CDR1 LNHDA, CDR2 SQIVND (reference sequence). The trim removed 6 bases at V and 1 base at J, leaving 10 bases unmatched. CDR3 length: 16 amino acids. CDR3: CASSQVAGALSYEQYF. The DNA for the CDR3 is TGTGCCAGTAGCCAAGTAGCGGGAGCCCTGTCCTACGAGCAGTACTTC. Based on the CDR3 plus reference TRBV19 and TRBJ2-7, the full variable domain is DGGITQSPKYLFRKEGQNVTLSCEQNLNHDAMYWYRQDPGQGLRLIYYSQIVNDFQKGDIAEGYSVSREKKESFPLTVTSAQKNPTAFYLCASSQVAGALSYEQYFGPGTRLTVT.

CDR3 amino acids: CASSPRGLLNSPLHF. In nucleotides, the CDR3 is TGTGCCAGCAGCCCCCGGGGCCTCCTAAATTCACCCCTCCACTTT. The rearrangement joins TRBV7-9 to TRBJ1-6; perhaps TRBD1 as D (5 bases). The CDR3 extends over 15 amino acids. The V and J ends lost 5 bases and 7 bases respectively, with 15 bases between them. CDR1 SEHNR and CDR2 FQNEAQ come from the germline V gene (reference sequence). Full variable domain (missing parts from reference TRBV7-9 and TRBJ1-6): DTGVSQNPRHKITKRGQNVTFRCDPISEHNRLYWYRQTLGQGPEFLTYFQNEAQLEKSRLLSDRFSAERPKGSFSTLEIQRTEQGDSAMYLCASSPRGLLNSPLHFGNGTRLTVT.

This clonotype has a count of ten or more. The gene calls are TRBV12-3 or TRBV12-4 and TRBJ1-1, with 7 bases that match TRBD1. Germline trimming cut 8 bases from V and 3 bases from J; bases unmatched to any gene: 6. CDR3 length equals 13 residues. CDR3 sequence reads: CASGGQTYTEAFF. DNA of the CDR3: TGTGCCAGCGGGGGACAGACCTACACTGAAGCTTTCTTT.

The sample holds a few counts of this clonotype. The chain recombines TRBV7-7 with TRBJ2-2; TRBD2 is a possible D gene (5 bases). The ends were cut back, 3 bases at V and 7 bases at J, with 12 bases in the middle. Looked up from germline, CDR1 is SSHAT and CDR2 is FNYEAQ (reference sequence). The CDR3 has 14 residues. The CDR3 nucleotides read TGTGCCAGCAGCTTTCGGGGTTTTGGCGGGGAGCTGTTTTTT. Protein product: CASSFRGFGGELFF.

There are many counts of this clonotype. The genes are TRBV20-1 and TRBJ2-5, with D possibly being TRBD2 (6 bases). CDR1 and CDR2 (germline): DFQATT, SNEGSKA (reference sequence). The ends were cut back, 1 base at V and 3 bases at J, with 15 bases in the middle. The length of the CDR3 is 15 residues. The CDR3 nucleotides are TGCAGTGCTAGAGTCCGTAGCGGATATAAAGAGACCCAGTACTTC. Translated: CSARVRSGYKETQYF.

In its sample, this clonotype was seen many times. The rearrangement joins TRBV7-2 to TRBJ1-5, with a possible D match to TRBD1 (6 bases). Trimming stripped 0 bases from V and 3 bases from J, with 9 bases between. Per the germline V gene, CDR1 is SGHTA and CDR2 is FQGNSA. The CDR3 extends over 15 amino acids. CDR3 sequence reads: CASSLAGHSNQPQHF. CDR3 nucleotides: TGTGCCAGCAGCTTAGCGGGACACTCCAATCAGCCCCAGCATTTT.

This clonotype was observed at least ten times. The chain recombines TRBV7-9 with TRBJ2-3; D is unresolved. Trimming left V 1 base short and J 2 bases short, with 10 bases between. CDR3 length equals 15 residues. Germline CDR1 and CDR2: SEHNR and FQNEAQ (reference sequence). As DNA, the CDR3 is TGTGCCAGCAGCTTAGGGCCGGCCCTCACAGATACGCAGTATTTT. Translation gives CASSLGPALTDTQYF.

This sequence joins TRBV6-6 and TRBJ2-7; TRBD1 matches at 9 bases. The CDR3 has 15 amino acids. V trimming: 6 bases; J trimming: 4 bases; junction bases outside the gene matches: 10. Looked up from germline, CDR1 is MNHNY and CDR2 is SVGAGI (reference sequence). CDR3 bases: TGTGCCAGCAGGGCCCGGACAGGGGCATCGTACGAGCAGTACTTC. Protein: CASRARTGASYEQYF.

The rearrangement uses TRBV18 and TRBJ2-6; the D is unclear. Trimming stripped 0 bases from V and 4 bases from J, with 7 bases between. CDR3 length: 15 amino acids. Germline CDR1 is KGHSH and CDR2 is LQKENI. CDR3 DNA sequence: TGTGCCAGCTCACCACCAGGGCGAGGGGCCAACGTCCTGACTTTC. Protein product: CASSPPGRGANVLTF.

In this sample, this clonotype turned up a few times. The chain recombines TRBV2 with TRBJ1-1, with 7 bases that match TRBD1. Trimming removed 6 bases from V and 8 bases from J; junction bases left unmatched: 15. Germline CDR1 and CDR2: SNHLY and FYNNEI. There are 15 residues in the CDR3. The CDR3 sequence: CASSLYGQEWMEAFF. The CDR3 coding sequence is TGTGCCAGCAGCCTTTACGGACAGGAGTGGATGGAAGCTTTCTTT.

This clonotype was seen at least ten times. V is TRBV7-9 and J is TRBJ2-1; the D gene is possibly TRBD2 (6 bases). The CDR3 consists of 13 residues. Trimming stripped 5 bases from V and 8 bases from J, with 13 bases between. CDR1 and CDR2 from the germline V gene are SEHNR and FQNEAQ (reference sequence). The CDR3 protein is CASSIGGVHEQFF. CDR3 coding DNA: TGTGCCAGCAGCATAGGCGGGGTCCATGAGCAGTTCTTC. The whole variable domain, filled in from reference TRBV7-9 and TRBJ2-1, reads DTGVSQNPRHKITKRGQNVTFRCDPISEHNRLYWYRQTLGQGPEFLTYFQNEAQLEKSRLLSDRFSAERPKGSFSTLEIQRTEQGDSAMYLCASSIGGVHEQFFGPGTRLTVL.

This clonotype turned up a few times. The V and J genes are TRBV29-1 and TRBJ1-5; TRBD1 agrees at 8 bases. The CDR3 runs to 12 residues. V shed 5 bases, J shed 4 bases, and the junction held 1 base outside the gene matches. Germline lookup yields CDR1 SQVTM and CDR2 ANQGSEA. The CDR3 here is CSVRTGNQPQHF. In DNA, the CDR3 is TGCAGCGTTAGGACAGGGAATCAGCCCCAGCATTTT. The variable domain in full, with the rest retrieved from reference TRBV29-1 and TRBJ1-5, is SAVISQKPSRDICQRGTSLTIQCQVDSQVTMMFWYRQQPGQSLTLIATANQGSEATYESGFVIDKFPISRPNLTFSTLTVSNMSPEDSSIYLCSVRTGNQPQHFGDGTRLSIL.

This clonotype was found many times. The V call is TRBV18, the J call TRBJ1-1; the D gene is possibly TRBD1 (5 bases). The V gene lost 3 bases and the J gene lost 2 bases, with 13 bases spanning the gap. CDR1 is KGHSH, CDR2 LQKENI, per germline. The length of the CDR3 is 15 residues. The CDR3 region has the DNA TGTGCCAGCTCACCCTCCGCGGGGCCTAACACTGAAGCTTTCTTT. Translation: CASSPSAGPNTEAFF.

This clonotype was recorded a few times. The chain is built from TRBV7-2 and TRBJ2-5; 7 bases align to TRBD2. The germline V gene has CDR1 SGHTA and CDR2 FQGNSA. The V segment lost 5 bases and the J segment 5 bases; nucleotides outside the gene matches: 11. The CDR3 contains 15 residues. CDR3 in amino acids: CASSPQAGPLETQYF. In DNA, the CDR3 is TGTGCCAGCAGCCCCCAAGCGGGACCGCTGGAGACCCAGTACTTC.

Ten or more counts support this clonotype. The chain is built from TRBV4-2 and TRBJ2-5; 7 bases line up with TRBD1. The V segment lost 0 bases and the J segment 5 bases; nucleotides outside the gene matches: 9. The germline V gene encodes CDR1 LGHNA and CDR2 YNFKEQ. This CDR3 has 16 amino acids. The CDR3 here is CASSQDLRGGGETQYF. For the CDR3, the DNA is TGTGCCAGCAGCCAAGATCTCAGAGGGGGCGGTGAGACCCAGTACTTC.

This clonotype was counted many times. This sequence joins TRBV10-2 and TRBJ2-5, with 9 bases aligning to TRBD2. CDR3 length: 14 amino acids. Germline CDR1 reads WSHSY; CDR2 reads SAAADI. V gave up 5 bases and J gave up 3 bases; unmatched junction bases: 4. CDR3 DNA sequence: TGCGCCAGCAGTAAGACTAGCGGAAAAGAGACCCAGTACTTC. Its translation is CASSKTSGKETQYF.

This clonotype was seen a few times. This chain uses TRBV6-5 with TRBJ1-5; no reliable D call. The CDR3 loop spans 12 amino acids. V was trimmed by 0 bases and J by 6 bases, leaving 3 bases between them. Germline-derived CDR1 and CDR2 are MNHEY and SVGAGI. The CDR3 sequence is CASSYSGQPQHF. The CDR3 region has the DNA TGTGCCAGCAGTTACTCGGGTCAGCCCCAGCATTTT.

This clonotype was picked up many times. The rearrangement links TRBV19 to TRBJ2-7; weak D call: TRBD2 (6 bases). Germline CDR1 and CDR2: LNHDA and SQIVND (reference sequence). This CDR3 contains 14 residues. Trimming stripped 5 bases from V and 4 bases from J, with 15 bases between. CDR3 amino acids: CASSDYGRGYEQYF. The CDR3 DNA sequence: TGTGCCAGTAGTGACTACGGGAGAGGGTACGAGCAGTACTTC.

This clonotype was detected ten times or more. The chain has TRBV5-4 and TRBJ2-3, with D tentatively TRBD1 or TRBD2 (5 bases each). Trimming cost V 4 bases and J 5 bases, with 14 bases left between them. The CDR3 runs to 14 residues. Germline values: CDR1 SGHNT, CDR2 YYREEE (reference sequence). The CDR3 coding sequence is TGTGCCAGCAGCCTGGGACGAGTGGGAGATACGCAGTATTTT. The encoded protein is CASSLGRVGDTQYF.

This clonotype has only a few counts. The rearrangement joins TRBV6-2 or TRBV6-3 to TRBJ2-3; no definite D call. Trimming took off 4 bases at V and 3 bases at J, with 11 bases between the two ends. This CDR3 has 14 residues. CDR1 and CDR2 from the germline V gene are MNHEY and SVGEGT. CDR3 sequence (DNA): TGTGCCAGCAGTTTGAGCCAGGTTACAGATACGCAGTATTTT. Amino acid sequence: CASSLSQVTDTQYF.

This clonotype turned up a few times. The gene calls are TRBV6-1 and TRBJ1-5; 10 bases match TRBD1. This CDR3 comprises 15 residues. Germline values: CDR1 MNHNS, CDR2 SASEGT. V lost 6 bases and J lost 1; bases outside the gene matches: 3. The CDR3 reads CASRWDRGSNQPQHF. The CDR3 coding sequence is TGTGCCAGCAGATGGGACAGGGGCAGCAATCAGCCCCAGCATTTT.

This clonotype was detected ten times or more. The CDR3 loop reads CARQGSNEQFF. CDR3 in DNA: TGCGCCCGACAGGGGTCGAATGAGCAGTTCTTC. This chain joins TRBV10-1 and TRBJ2-1, with TRBD1 identical over 8 bases. From germline, CDR1 is WNHNN and CDR2 SYGVQD (reference sequence). V was pared by 11 bases and J by 7 bases, with 4 bases of the junction left unmatched. This CDR3 contains 11 residues.

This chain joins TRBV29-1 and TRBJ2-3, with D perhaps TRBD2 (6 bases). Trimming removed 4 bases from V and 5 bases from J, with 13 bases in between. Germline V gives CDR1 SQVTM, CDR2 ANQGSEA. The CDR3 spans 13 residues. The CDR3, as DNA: TGCAGCGTTGGGATCCTGGGGGGAGATACGCAGTATTTT. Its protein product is CSVGILGGDTQYF.

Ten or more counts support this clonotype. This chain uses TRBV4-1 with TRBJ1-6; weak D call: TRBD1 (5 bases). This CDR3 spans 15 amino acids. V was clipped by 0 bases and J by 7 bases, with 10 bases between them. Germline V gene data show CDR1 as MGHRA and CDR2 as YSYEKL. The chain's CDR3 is CASSQEPGLNSPLHF. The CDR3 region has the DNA TGCGCCAGCAGCCAAGAACCGGGACTAAATTCACCCCTCCACTTT.

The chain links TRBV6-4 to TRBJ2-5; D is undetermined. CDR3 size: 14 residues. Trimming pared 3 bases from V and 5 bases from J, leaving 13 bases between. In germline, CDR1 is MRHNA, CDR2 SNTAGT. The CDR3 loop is CASSESVAAETQYF. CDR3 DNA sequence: TGTGCCAGCAGTGAGAGCGTCGCGGCCGAGACCCAGTACTTC.

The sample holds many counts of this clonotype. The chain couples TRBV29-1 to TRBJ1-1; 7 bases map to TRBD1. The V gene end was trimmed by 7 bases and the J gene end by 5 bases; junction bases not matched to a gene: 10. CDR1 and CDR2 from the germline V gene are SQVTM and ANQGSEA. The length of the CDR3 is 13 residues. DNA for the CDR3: TGCAGCGGCAGAGGGGGCATGGATACTGAAGCTTTCTTT. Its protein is CSGRGGMDTEAFF.

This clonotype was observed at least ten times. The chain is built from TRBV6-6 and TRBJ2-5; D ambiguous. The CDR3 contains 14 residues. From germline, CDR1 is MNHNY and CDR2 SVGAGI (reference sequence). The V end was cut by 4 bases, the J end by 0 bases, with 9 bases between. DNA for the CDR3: TGTGCCAGCAGTTCCCCTGAGGACCAAGAGACCCAGTACTTC. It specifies CASSSPEDQETQYF.

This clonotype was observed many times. DNA for the CDR3: TGTGCCAGCAGCTTTTACAGTAACACTGAAGCTTTCTTT. Protein product: CASSFYSNTEAFF. The V gene is TRBV7-9, the J gene TRBJ1-1; no reliable D call. Germline V gives CDR1 SEHNR, CDR2 FQNEAQ (reference sequence). V dropped 3 bases and J dropped 2 bases, with 7 bases sitting between them. This CDR3 spans 13 amino acids. Full variable domain (rest looked up from reference TRBV7-9 and TRBJ1-1): DTGVSQNPRHKITKRGQNVTFRCDPISEHNRLYWYRQTLGQGPEFLTYFQNEAQLEKSRLLSDRFSAERPKGSFSTLEIQRTEQGDSAMYLCASSFYSNTEAFFGQGTRLTVV.

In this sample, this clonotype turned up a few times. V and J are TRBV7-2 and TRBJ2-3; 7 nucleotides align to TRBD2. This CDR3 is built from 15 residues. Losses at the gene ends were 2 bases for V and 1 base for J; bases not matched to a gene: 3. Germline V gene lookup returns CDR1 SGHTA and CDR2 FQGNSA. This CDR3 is CASSLLADRTDTQYF. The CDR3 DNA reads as TGTGCCAGCAGCTTACTAGCGGACCGCACAGATACGCAGTATTTT.